This T cell receptor (beta chain) is from a study of regulatory T cells in long-lasting Graves disease. Study background: Newly diagnosed Graves' patients had under 3 months of antithyroid drugs.

Germline loops: CDR1 KGHSH, CDR2 LQKENI. Trimming took 3 bases from V and 6 from J; bases not matched to a gene: 7. This CDR3 region has 14 residues. This clonotype was recorded at least ten times. Building the TCR beta libraries relied on iRepertoire HTBI primers, and CDR3 regions underwent Arm-PCR. TCRdb passed the multiplex PCR reads through MiXCR, listing each CDR3 protein once. In the table there are a few hundred thousand distinct CDR3 sequences, about 12% of which are singletons. Specified time point: newly diagnosed GD, antithyroid drugs for less than 3 months. Preparation of the TCR library used RNA extracted from PBMCs. Graves' disease diagnoses used American Thyroid Association guidelines. A further study also used this sample, focusing on T cells in Graves' hyperthyroidism and ophthalmopathy. That source notes: The study used the HTBI primer set for a first-round RT-PCR of the TCR CDR3. Blood also carried most thyroid clonotypes expanded above 0.001.

The sequence was obtained from a woman between 18 and 30 years old with Graves disease. The rearrangement links TRBV18 to TRBJ1-1, with 7 bases identical to TRBD1. This material consisted of peripheral blood mononuclear cells (PBMCs), taken at new diagnosis, from a patient treated with antithyroid drugs. The CDR3 DNA reads as TGTGCCAGCTCACCCTTGGGGACAGCGCCTGAAGCTTTCTTT. Translation gives CASSPLGTAPEAFF.